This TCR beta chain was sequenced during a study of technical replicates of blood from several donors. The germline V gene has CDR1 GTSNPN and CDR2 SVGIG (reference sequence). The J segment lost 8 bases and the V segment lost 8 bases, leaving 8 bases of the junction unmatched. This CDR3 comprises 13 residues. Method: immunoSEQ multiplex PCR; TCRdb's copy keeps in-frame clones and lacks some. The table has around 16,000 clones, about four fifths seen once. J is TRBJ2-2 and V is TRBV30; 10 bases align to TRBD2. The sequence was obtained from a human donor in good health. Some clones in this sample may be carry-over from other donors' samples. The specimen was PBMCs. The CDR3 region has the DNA TGTGCCCGAGCGGGAGGGGGAGCTGGGGAGCTGTTTTTT. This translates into CARAGGGAGELFF.